This entry concerns a single T cell receptor (beta chain). The antigen is not known. The CDR3 covers 16 residues. The junction had 8 bases not matched to a gene; V was cut back by 0 bases and J by 2 bases. CDR1 and CDR2 from the germline V gene are SGHNT and YYREEE (reference sequence). In the CD4+ fraction, cells were divided into CD45RA+ naive and CD45RA-negative memory subsets. Profiled with immunoSEQ multiplex PCR; TCRdb holds only in-frame clones, not every one. The repertoire has some 1.4 million clones, roughly 96% of them found once; the top ten carry roughly 1.1%. This specimen comes from a study of shared clonotypes between healthy human individuals. Study observations and caveats: Large sequencing depth failed to make sorted-subset sequencing complete, rarefaction showed. A handful of donors had 5% to 6% of their naive CD4 clonotypes in common. Tissue TCR repertoires likely differ from these blood-only repertoires.

The chain employs TRBV5-4 and TRBJ2-7, with TRBD2 identical over 7 bases. Source material: naive CD4+ T cells sorted from blood. Sample subset: CD45RA+ positively selected. This sequence originates from a young man in good health. CDR3 in amino acids: CASSLAPGGSAYEQYF. In DNA, the CDR3 is TGTGCCAGCAGCTTGGCCCCTGGCGGGAGTGCCTACGAGCAGTACTTC. Using reference TRBV5-4 and TRBJ2-7 for the parts outside the CDR3, the full variable domain is ETGVTQSPTHLIKTRGQQVTLRCSSQSGHNTVSWYQQALGQGPQFIFQYYREEENGRGNFPPRFSGLQFPNYSSELNVNALELDDSALYLCASSLAPGGSAYEQYFGPGTRLTVT.